This TCR delta chain was recorded in a study of gamma-delta chains in newborns, infants, children. Study in general: Innate gammadelta T cells reportedly expand polyclonally right after birth, driven by microbial exposure, per the title.

This clone is labeled medium-sized. This CDR3 spans 18 amino acids. Trimming shortened V by 0 bases and J by 0 bases, and 11 bases separated the two germline ends. Germline V gene data show CDR1 as GEAIGNYY and CDR2 as EKD. TCRdb repeated clone calling on the reads with CATT. The sample has some 3,900 delta-chain clones, roughly 3.9% seen once. Sequenced input: blood. The source is a child who was a newborn, infant or young child, either healthy, febrile or measles-vaccinated (not recorded which). The chain joins TRDV2 to TRDJ3; D possibly corresponds to TRDD3 (6 bases). CDR3 residues: CACDTWGSRSWDTRQMFF. CDR3 coding DNA: TGTGCCTGTGACACCTGGGGGTCCCGCTCCTGGGACACCCGACAGATGTTTTTC.